Given below is one TCR beta chain in context. No antigen is known for it. These data come from a study of cytomegalovirus exposure and HLA in healthy donors. About the study: Counted in an early data release were approximately 85 million unique TCRs from HLA-typed donors.

A multiplex PCR was run with 60 Vbeta primers and 13 Jbeta primers. Repertoires were generated with immunoSEQ multiplex PCR, while TCRdb's copy carries only in-frame clones and drops some. The table includes over 100,000 clones, over 75% detected once. The donors comprised healthy bone marrow donors. There were likely unrecorded immune exposures, though donors were nominally healthy when sampled. Study results and caveats: Overall, approximately 150 TCR beta chains were annotated as cytomegalovirus-associated.

The receptor comes from a male donor in good health and CMV-seropositive. The sample comprised PBMCs.

The CDR3 DNA sequence: TGTGCCAGCAGTTTTGAGCGGTACAATGAGCAGTTCTTC. Protein sequence: CASSFERYNEQFF. The genes are TRBV28 and TRBJ2-1, with a tentative D call TRBD2 (5 bases). This CDR3 has 13 amino acids. V dropped 3 bases and J dropped 4 bases, with 7 bases sitting between them. The V gene's germline CDR1 is MDHEN and CDR2 SYDVKM.